The subject of this entry is one T cell receptor beta chain. CDR3 size: 16 residues. The V end was cut by 5 bases, the J end by 0 bases, with 14 bases between. The germline gives CDR1 MNHEY, CDR2 SVGEGT. These data come from a study of T-cell reconstitution after alpha-beta-depleted transplantation in children. Preparing the TCRbeta library involved the use of unique molecular identifiers. TCRdb itself ran the PCR reads through MiXCR, one entry per CDR3 protein. Found here are 230,000 or so distinct CDR3 sequences, 12% of them singletons; the top ten hold over 2.5%. The sequence was obtained from a human donor who donated a stem cell graft to a child with acute lymphoblastic leukemia. V usage is TRBV6-2 or TRBV6-3 and J usage is TRBJ2-1; no clear D gene. Sequenced here: PBMCs from the stem cell graft donor, sampled from the stem cell graft. CDR3 sequence (DNA): TGTGCCAGCAGTGAGGAGACTCCTCTCTCCTACAATGAGCAGTTCTTC. Its translation: CASSEETPLSYNEQFF.